This record covers a single T cell receptor beta chain. Which antigen it targets is not known. Within one base of it there is no much larger clone, and no base qualities were kept. Based on the germline V gene (reference sequence), the CDR1 and CDR2 sequences are GTSNPN and SVGIG. Including the terminal cysteine and phenylalanine, the CDR3 comprises 15 residues. CDR3 DNA only is kept here, 45 bases in frame from base 1. At the junction V is shortened by 8 bases and J by 4 bases; bases outside the gene matches: 12. The data were taken from a study of a mutant IDH1 vaccine in newly diagnosed glioma (dated by TCRdb to 2020 to 2023). Background for the entire study: Eight vaccinations were administered to patients in weeks 1, 3, 5, 7, 11, 15, 19 and 23, corresponding to visits V03 through V10. Vaccination was initiated 4-6 weeks after radiotherapy alone, or concurrently with temozolomide cycles in the chemotherapy-containing groups. Of the approximately 30 treated patients, approximately 62% were male and approximately 38% were female, and the mean age was approximately 40 years. Before enrollment, most patients had been given radiochemotherapy with temozolomide as standard therapy, while the rest had received either radiotherapy alone or temozolomide alone. Peripheral blood was collected at six visits: V03 (baseline), V05, V07, V10, V12 and V13. Longitudinal TCRB deep sequencing was performed for about two dozen treated patients wherever samples were available for exploratory analyses.

The receptor library was made with the immunoSEQ multiplex PCR assay. The hsTCRB Kit was used according to the manufacturer's protocol to amplify rearranged TCR beta chain sequences. TCRB libraries were sequenced on an Illumina MiSeq. In the authors' own workflow: Demultiplexing, trimming and gene mapping were performed with the kit vendor's proprietary platform. TCRdb mirrors the immuneACCESS table, restricted to in-frame sequences. Some clones are absent from its copies; in checked studies, under half trace to an unresolved V gene, and the reason for the others is unknown. The V and J calls and clone size are taken from that table; D and trimming were inferred from the DNA. Recorded for this sample are tens of thousands of clones; 70% to 85% of them occurred a single time. The ten largest clonotypes hold approximately 9.1% of the sample. The label giving this sample's time point can be read as: week 11, during vaccination. Each vaccine dose was 300 ug of a 20-mer mutant IDH1 peptide in Montanide, given subcutaneously with topical imiquimod. Donors had newly diagnosed WHO grade 3 or 4 IDH1-mutant astrocytomas with loss of nuclear ATRX. The samples were drawn from NOA16, a multicentre, single-arm, open-label phase I trial in Germany that tested a mutant IDH1 peptide vaccine in humans for the first time. Genomic DNA for TCRB sequencing was isolated from EDTA blood with the DNeasy Blood and Tissue Kit.

Summary of the overall study and its limitations: Availability determined which PBMC samples were chosen for TCRB deep sequencing. Changes in the top peripheral T cell clonotypes picked up by TCRB sequencing did not appear to be linked to pseudoprogression. It was noted by the authors that analyses of patient blood samples could not be reproduced owing to sample limitations. Across multiple MHC alleles, vaccine-induced immune responses were seen in 90% to 95% of patients.

Recombination linked TRBV30 to TRBJ2-5; TRBD1 matches 11 bases in the middle. The source is a woman aged 45 to 65 with glioma. This specimen was PBMCs, taken from a glioma patient whose treatment included an IDH1 peptide vaccine. The DNA sequence is as follows: TGTGCCCAGAAATCAGGACAGGGGGCGCGAGAGACCCAGTACTTC. Translated, this is CAQKSGQGARETQYF.